Below are 8 T cell receptor beta chains sequenced from a single sample in a study of T cells after yellow fever vaccination. TCRdb re-called the 5' RACE reads with MiXCR, one entry per CDR3 protein. Of hundreds of thousands of distinct CDR3 sequences listed, more than 9% are singletons. The sequenced sample was PBMCs, obtained on the day of the yellow fever booster vaccination. Receptors originate from a man aged 30 to 39 who received the YFV17D yellow fever vaccine.

This sequence joins TRBV5-4 and TRBJ2-5; no firm D call. V was cut by 7 bases and J by 4 bases, with 17 bases left in between. The CDR3 length is 14 residues. Germline values: CDR1 SGHNT, CDR2 YYREEE (reference sequence). The CDR3 protein is CASADGVVRETQYF. The CDR3 DNA follows: TGTGCCAGCGCCGATGGGGTTGTGCGAGAGACCCAGTACTTC. Full variable domain (outside the CDR3, taken from reference TRBV5-4 and TRBJ2-5): ETGVTQSPTHLIKTRGQQVTLRCSSQSGHNTVSWYQQALGQGPQFIFQYYREEENGRGNFPPRFSGLQFPNYSSELNVNALELDDSALYLCASADGVVRETQYFGPGTRLLVL.

This clonotype was counted only a few times. The V and J genes are TRBV18 and TRBJ2-5, with a tentative D call TRBD1 (6 bases). With 4 bases removed from V and 7 bases from J, the gap between germline ends came to 13 bases. The CDR3 is made up of 13 amino acids. Per germline, CDR1 KGHSH and CDR2 LQKENI. The CDR3 spells CASSRDEGGTQYF. CDR3 DNA: TGTGCCAGCTCACGGGACGAAGGGGGGACCCAGTACTTC.

The gene calls are TRBV9 and TRBJ2-1; 9 nucleotides align to TRBD2. Trimming cost V 0 bases and J 8 bases; bases outside gene matches: 6. Germline V gene sequence: CDR1 SGDLS, CDR2 YYNGEE. The CDR3 is 15 amino acids. The CDR3 is CASSVASGRFHEQFF. The CDR3 DNA sequence: TGTGCCAGCAGCGTAGCCAGCGGGAGGTTCCATGAGCAGTTCTTC.

This clonotype showed up many times. V gene TRBV20-1 combines with J gene TRBJ2-2; D is possibly TRBD2 (6 bases). CDR1 DFQATT and CDR2 SNEGSKA come from the germline V gene (reference sequence). This CDR3 is built from 14 residues. The V end was cut by 8 bases, the J end by 4 bases, with 17 bases between. The CDR3 reads CSSTMRGSTGELFF. CDR3 nucleotide sequence: TGCAGTAGCACTATGCGGGGTAGCACCGGGGAGCTGTTTTTT.

V and J are TRBV6-5 and TRBJ2-7, with TRBD2 as a possible D gene (6 bases). Germline V CDR1 and CDR2: MNHEY, SVGAGI. This CDR3 has 14 amino acids. V was trimmed by 2 bases and J by 3 bases, leaving 11 bases between them. CDR3 region: CASSYTSPIYEQYF. DNA for the CDR3: TGTGCCAGCAGTTACACTAGCCCTATCTACGAGCAGTACTTC.

A few counts support this clonotype. V is TRBV6-1 and J is TRBJ2-2, with TRBD1 matching 9 bases. Trimming at V came to 5 bases and at J to 8 bases, leaving 6 bases not matched to a gene. The CDR3 has 14 amino acids. The germline gives CDR1 MNHNS, CDR2 SASEGT. The CDR3 sequence is CASSKGQGTGELFF. The CDR3 region has the DNA TGTGCCAGCAGTAAAGGACAGGGGACGGGGGAGCTGTTTTTT.

This clonotype has only a few counts. V gene TRBV7-6 combines with J gene TRBJ2-1; TRBD2 agrees at 7 bases. The CDR3 consists of 13 residues. Germline lookup yields CDR1 SGHVS and CDR2 FNYEAQ. The CDR3 here is CAVMGGPYNEQFF. CDR3 sequence (DNA): TGTGCAGTGATGGGAGGGCCCTACAATGAGCAGTTCTTC.

This clonotype has just a few counts. V usage is TRBV6-1 and J usage is TRBJ2-3; 11 bases are shared with TRBD2. The CDR3 is 16 amino acids. CDR1 is MNHNS, CDR2 SASEGT, per germline. V was clipped by 7 bases and J by 4 bases; unmatched bases: 10. The CDR3 bases are TGTGCCAGCACCCTAGCGGGAGGCCACGGCGCAGATACGCAGTATTTT. It specifies CASTLAGGHGADTQYF.